Below are 32 T cell receptor beta chains sequenced from a single sample in a study of cytomegalovirus exposure and HLA in healthy donors. Sequencing was performed with immunoSEQ multiplex PCR; in TCRdb, only in-frame clones are kept and a portion is missing. The table lists about 58,000 clones, about nine tenths of them singletons, with about 0.95% in the top ten. Sample: PBMCs. The receptors shown here come from a man younger than 30 in good health and CMV-seronegative.

The J gene is TRBJ2-4, the V gene TRBV28, with D perhaps TRBD1 (6 bases). V lost 5 bases to trimming and J lost 0 bases, with 20 bases between them. Per germline, CDR1 MDHEN and CDR2 SYDVKM. The CDR3 extends over 18 amino acids. This chain's CDR3 is CASSLRGYNLLAKNIQYF. CDR3 nucleotides: TGTGCCAGCAGTCTCAGGGGATACAATTTACTAGCCAAAAACATTCAGTACTTC.

The V and J genes are TRBV2 and TRBJ1-2; D call uncertain. Trimming cost V 7 bases and J 6 bases, with 18 bases left between them. Germline V gene lookup returns CDR1 SNHLY and CDR2 FYNNEI. This CDR3 contains 14 residues. The CDR3 here is CASNPELEGHGYTF. The CDR3 DNA reads as TGTGCCAGCAACCCCGAGTTGGAGGGTCATGGCTACACCTTC.

V and J are TRBV6-6 and TRBJ2-7; TRBD2 agrees at 7 bases. The V gene end was trimmed by 5 bases and the J gene end by 0 bases; junction bases not matched to a gene: 10. Germline-derived CDR1 and CDR2 are MNHNY and SVGAGI (reference sequence). The CDR3 is made up of 16 amino acids. CDR3 in amino acids: CASSPLSGPSSYEQYF. The DNA of the CDR3 is TGTGCCAGCAGTCCCCTTAGCGGGCCCAGCTCCTACGAGCAGTACTTC.

The gene calls are TRBV29-1 and TRBJ2-1, with 14 bases identical to TRBD2. The CDR3 loop spans 15 amino acids. Germline values: CDR1 SQVTM, CDR2 ANQGSEA. V shed 6 bases and J 6 bases; nucleotides not matched to a gene: 7. The CDR3 nucleotides are TGCAGCGTGGGGACTAGCGGGAGCAGAGGCAATGAGCAGTTCTTC. Protein product: CSVGTSGSRGNEQFF.

The rearrangement links TRBV7-8 to TRBJ2-1; 7 bases are shared with TRBD2. The CDR3 runs 14 residues. Trimming took 0 bases from V and 6 from J; bases not matched to a gene: 2. Per germline, CDR1 SGHVS and CDR2 FQNEAQ. CDR3 nucleotide sequence: TGTGCCAGCAGCTTAGCGGGAGGGAGCAATGAGCAGTTCTTC. This sequence encodes CASSLAGGSNEQFF.

V is TRBV2 and J is TRBJ1-1; maybe TRBD1 (5 bases). V was shortened by 6 bases and J by 1 base, with 18 bases between the two germline ends. This CDR3 comprises 16 residues. CDR1 and CDR2 (germline): SNHLY, FYNNEI. CDR3 amino acids: CASSQLLGGRNTEAFF. DNA for the CDR3: TGTGCCAGCAGCCAACTTCTTGGGGGGAGGAACACTGAAGCTTTCTTT.

The V call is TRBV4-1, the J call TRBJ2-5; possibly TRBD1 for D (5 bases). The CDR3 spans 15 residues. Germline CDR1 is MGHRA and CDR2 is YSYEKL. V was shortened by 0 bases and J by 4 bases, with 12 bases between the two germline ends. CDR3 DNA sequence: TGCGCCAGCAGCCAAGACACGATAAGGGGAGAGACCCAGTACTTC. Its protein is CASSQDTIRGETQYF.

The chain uses TRBV6-5 and TRBJ2-7; TRBD1 matches 10 bases. The germline gives CDR1 MNHEY, CDR2 SVGAGI. CDR3 length: 13 residues. The V segment lost 6 bases and the J segment 3 bases; nucleotides outside the gene matches: 2. The CDR3 nucleotides read TGTGCCAGCAGCCGGGACAGGGGCTACGAGCAGTACTTC. The encoded protein is CASSRDRGYEQYF.

This clone was seen a handful of times. The chain is built from TRBV6-5 and TRBJ2-6; D not certain. V was clipped by 4 bases and J by 3 bases, with 10 bases between them. Germline V gene lookup returns CDR1 MNHEY and CDR2 SVGAGI. The CDR3 contains 15 residues. The chain's CDR3 is CASSFEAGGANVLTF. CDR3 bases: TGTGCCAGCAGTTTTGAGGCTGGTGGGGCCAACGTCCTGACTTTC.

CDR3 region: CASSNRGYEQYF. CDR3 bases: TGCGCCAGCAGCAACAGGGGCTACGAGCAGTACTTC. The rearrangement uses TRBV5-1 and TRBJ2-7; 7 positions agree with TRBD1. The CDR3 is 12 amino acids. Germline values: CDR1 SGHRS, CDR2 YFSETQ. V shed 4 bases and J 3 bases; nucleotides not matched to a gene: 1.

The J gene is TRBJ2-4, the V gene TRBV9, with TRBD1 identical over 7 bases. This CDR3 region has 17 residues. With V trimmed by 0 bases and J by 2 bases, 8 bases remained unmatched. Germline CDR1 SGDLS, CDR2 YYNGEE. CDR3 DNA: TGTGCCAGCAGCGTAGGAAGGAAGGGGGCTTCCAAAAACATTCAGTACTTC. Protein: CASSVGRKGASKNIQYF.

The V call is TRBV5-4, the J call TRBJ2-1; the D is unclear. V dropped 4 bases and J dropped 4 bases, with 9 bases sitting between them. The CDR3 is 13 amino acids. Germline V gene lookup returns CDR1 SGHNT and CDR2 YYREEE (reference sequence). The CDR3 here is CASSLEWYNEQFF. In DNA form, the CDR3 reads TGTGCCAGCAGCCTCGAGTGGTACAATGAGCAGTTCTTC.

This chain joins TRBV13 and TRBJ1-1; D remains unclear. Trimming shortened V by 5 bases and J by 2 bases, and 6 bases separated the two germline ends. The CDR3 runs 12 residues. CDR1 and CDR2 (germline): PRHDT, FYEKMQ (reference sequence). The CDR3 coding sequence is TGTGCCAGCAGCCAGGTTAACACTGAAGCTTTCTTT. Translation: CASSQVNTEAFF.

The rearrangement links TRBV10-3 to TRBJ1-1, with D possibly matching TRBD1 (6 bases). This CDR3 has 13 residues. Looked up from germline, CDR1 is ENHRY and CDR2 is SYGVKD. Trimming left V 0 bases short and J 6 bases short, with 8 bases between. CDR3 residues: CAISESTGSEAFF. DNA for the CDR3: TGTGCCATCAGTGAGTCTACAGGGTCTGAAGCTTTCTTT.

The V gene is TRBV19, the J gene TRBJ2-6; D remains ambiguous. V lost 6 bases, J lost 1 base, and 4 bases lay in between. Germline loops: CDR1 LNHDA, CDR2 SQIVND (reference sequence). This CDR3 is built from 13 residues. In DNA, the CDR3 is TGTGCCAGTAGCCAATCTGGGGCCAACGTCCTGACTTTC. This gives the protein CASSQSGANVLTF.

The chain uses TRBV30 and TRBJ2-2; a weak D match, TRBD1 (6 bases). The V gene lost 4 bases and the J gene lost 7 bases, with 7 bases spanning the gap. This CDR3 comprises 11 residues. Germline V gene sequence: CDR1 GTSNPN, CDR2 SVGIG (reference sequence). The CDR3 is CAWKDSGELFF. CDR3 in DNA: TGTGCCTGGAAGGACAGCGGGGAGCTGTTTTTT.

The chain joins TRBV9 to TRBJ1-2; possibly TRBD1 for D (6 bases). V lost 4 bases to trimming and J lost 4 bases, with 14 bases between them. Germline lookup yields CDR1 SGDLS and CDR2 YYNGEE. This CDR3 has 14 residues. The chain's CDR3 is CASSTPGQIYGYTF. The DNA of the CDR3 is TGTGCCAGCAGCACCCCTGGACAGATCTATGGCTACACCTTC.

The V and J genes are TRBV5-5 and TRBJ2-1; 9 bases match TRBD1. Germline CDR1 and CDR2: SGHKS and YYEKEE (reference sequence). The CDR3 length is 15 residues. V trimming: 5 bases; J trimming: 4 bases; junction bases outside the gene matches: 7. DNA of the CDR3: TGTGCCAGCAGTCACGGGACAGGGATTTACAATGAGCAGTTCTTC. Translation gives CASSHGTGIYNEQFF. Complete variable domain (other parts from reference TRBV5-5 and TRBJ2-1): DAGVTQSPTHLIKTRGQQVTLRCSPISGHKSVSWYQQVLGQGPQFIFQYYEKEERGRGNFPDRFSARQFPNYSSELNVNALLLGDSALYLCASSHGTGIYNEQFFGPGTRLTVL.

The chain recombines TRBV27 with TRBJ1-1; the D gene is possibly TRBD1 (5 bases). The V end was cut by 5 bases, the J end by 3 bases, with 16 bases between. The germline gives CDR1 MNHEY, CDR2 SMNVEV (reference sequence). There are 15 residues in the CDR3. Written as DNA, the CDR3 is TGTGCCAGCAGTCCAGGCGGGGCTGGCGACACTGAAGCTTTCTTT. The encoded protein is CASSPGGAGDTEAFF.

The chain recombines TRBV6-1 with TRBJ2-2; D remains ambiguous. The CDR3 has 15 amino acids. V lost 1 base to trimming and J lost 4 bases, with 10 bases between them. The germline CDR1 and CDR2 sequences are MNHNS and SASEGT. CDR3 in amino acids: CASSEVTGGTGELFF. CDR3 nucleotide sequence: TGTGCCAGCAGTGAAGTCACCGGCGGCACCGGGGAGCTGTTTTTT.

The rearrangement uses TRBV5-4 and TRBJ2-1, with TRBD1 identical over 11 bases. Germline CDR1 reads SGHNT; CDR2 reads YYREEE (reference sequence). The V and J ends lost 2 bases and 7 bases, in that order; junction bases with no gene match: 17. The CDR3 loop spans 19 amino acids. For the CDR3, the DNA is TGTGCCAGCAGCTTTGGGACAGGGGGAAGCGGGATTATAGTGAATGAGCAGTTCTTC. The encoded protein is CASSFGTGGSGIIVNEQFF.

The chain combines TRBV9 with TRBJ2-5, with a possible D match to TRBD1 (6 bases). Germline values: CDR1 SGDLS, CDR2 YYNGEE. There are 18 residues in the CDR3. Trimming cost V 3 bases and J 1 base, with 22 bases left between them. CDR3 DNA: TGTGCCAGCAGCGCCGGGACATTTGGCAATTGGGGCCAAGAGACCCAGTACTTC. The encoded protein is CASSAGTFGNWGQETQYF.

V and J are TRBV11-2 and TRBJ2-7; 8 nucleotides align to TRBD1. This CDR3 contains 14 residues. CDR1 is SGHAT and CDR2 is FQNNGV in the germline V gene. The V gene end was trimmed by 5 bases and the J gene end by 2 bases; junction bases not matched to a gene: 5. DNA of the CDR3: TGTGCCAGCAGCGGTGAGACAGGGGCCTACGAGCAGTACTTC. It encodes CASSGETGAYEQYF.

The chain joins TRBV30 to TRBJ2-7; D might be TRBD2 (7 bases). The CDR3 length is 16 residues. Germline CDR1 and CDR2: GTSNPN and SVGIG (reference sequence). Trimming removed 3 bases from V and 0 bases from J, with 18 bases in between. CDR3 DNA: TGTGCCTGGAGCGCCCTGGGGGGGGCAACCTCCTACGAGCAGTACTTC. This codes for CAWSALGGATSYEQYF.

V is TRBV4-3 and J is TRBJ2-7; D is possibly TRBD2 (7 bases). The CDR3 has 15 residues. V was shortened by 2 bases and J by 6 bases, with 17 bases between the two germline ends. Germline V lookup: CDR1 LGHNA, CDR2 YSLEER. Here the CDR3 reads CASSQLGGARVEQYF. For the CDR3, the DNA is TGCGCCAGCAGCCAACTAGGGGGGGCCAGGGTCGAGCAGTACTTC.

The chain links TRBV6-1 to TRBJ1-4; no clear D gene. Germline assignment: CDR1 MNHNS and CDR2 SASEGT. The CDR3 is 14 amino acids. Trimming shortened V by 1 base and J by 10 bases, and 13 bases separated the two germline ends. The CDR3 DNA sequence: TGTGCCAGCAGTGAAGTGGGAGAAAGTGGAAAACTGTTTTTT. Translating it yields CASSEVGESGKLFF.

The V gene is TRBV4-3, the J gene TRBJ2-5, with 9 bases fitting TRBD1. The germline V gene has CDR1 LGHNA and CDR2 YSLEER. The CDR3 has 17 residues. The V gene end was trimmed by 4 bases and the J gene end by 1 base; junction bases not matched to a gene: 10. CDR3 DNA sequence: TGCGCCAGCAGCCGCCCTAACTGGGACAGGGCCCAAGAGACCCAGTACTTC. Protein: CASSRPNWDRAQETQYF.

The genes are TRBV5-1 and TRBJ2-7, with TRBD1 identical over 7 bases. The CDR3 runs to 14 residues. V shed 4 bases, J shed 0 bases, and the junction held 4 bases outside the gene matches. Germline V lookup: CDR1 SGHRS, CDR2 YFSETQ. CDR3 residues: CASSAGTDSYEQYF. CDR3 DNA: TGCGCCAGCAGCGCCGGGACAGACTCCTACGAGCAGTACTTC.

The CDR3 region is CASSIRLGPSTDQPQHF. As DNA, the CDR3 is TGTGCCAGTAGTATACGGTTGGGCCCATCCACGGATCAGCCCCAGCATTTT. The V gene is TRBV19, the J gene TRBJ1-5, with D uncertain. The V gene lost 2 bases and the J gene lost 5 bases, with 19 bases spanning the gap. This CDR3 is 17 amino acids long. The germline CDR1 and CDR2 sequences are LNHDA and SQIVND (reference sequence).

The CDR3 loop is CASSIGGGDGELFF. The CDR3 DNA reads TGCGCCAGCAGCATAGGAGGAGGAGACGGGGAGCTGTTTTTT. The chain uses TRBV5-1 and TRBJ2-2; D is perhaps TRBD2 (5 bases). The CDR3 is made up of 14 amino acids. Per germline, CDR1 SGHRS and CDR2 YFSETQ. V lost 4 bases and J lost 7, with 14 bases in between. The full variable domain, its missing parts supplied by reference TRBV5-1 and TRBJ2-2, is KAGVTQTPRYLIKTRGQQVTLSCSPISGHRSVSWYQQTPGQGLQFLFEYFSETQRNKGNFPGRFSGRQFSNSRSEMNVSTLELGDSALYLCASSIGGGDGELFFGEGSRLTVL.

The chain is built from TRBV2 and TRBJ2-7; 8 bases agree with TRBD1. CDR3 size: 14 residues. The J segment lost 3 bases and the V segment lost 7 bases, leaving 8 bases of the junction unmatched. Germline CDR1 and CDR2: SNHLY and FYNNEI. The chain's CDR3 is CASNAGQAIYEQYF. DNA of the CDR3: TGTGCCAGCAATGCGGGACAGGCGATCTACGAGCAGTACTTC.

The chain has TRBV28 and TRBJ2-2; the D is unclear. V was clipped by 5 bases and J by 3 bases, with 7 bases between them. Germline values: CDR1 MDHEN, CDR2 SYDVKM. The CDR3 covers 13 residues. The CDR3 sequence: CASSPHDTGELFF. The CDR3 nucleotides are TGTGCCAGCAGTCCCCATGACACCGGGGAGCTGTTTTTT.